This passage covers 9 T cell receptor beta chains from one sample sequenced in a study of vaccination and CD4 T cells after COVID-19. Treatment specified: approximately 11-day PBMC culture with coronavirus spike peptide pools or control peptides (ViraFEST assay). The Oncomine TCR Beta short-read assay was what sequenced the DNA obtained from cultured CD4+ T cells. TCRdb analysed the PCR reads with MiXCR anew, one entry per CDR3 protein. The sample consists of some 9,300 distinct CDR3 sequences, roughly 73% of them appearing once. These receptors have no identified antigens. The sequenced sample consisted of CD4+ T cells from blood, cultured in vitro. These receptors came from a human donor who had recovered from COVID-19.

This clonotype came up a few times. This chain connects TRBV7-9 to TRBJ1-1, with TRBD1 identical over 7 bases. Germline trimming cut 5 bases from V and 3 bases from J; bases unmatched to any gene: 6. CDR1 is SEHNR and CDR2 is FQNEAQ in the germline V gene (reference sequence). The CDR3 spans 14 residues. This CDR3 reads CASSTRQGHTEAFF. The CDR3 nucleotides read TGTGCCAGCAGCACGCGACAGGGTCACACTGAAGCTTTCTTT.

The chain carries TRBV7-2 and TRBJ1-1, with 9 bases that match TRBD1. The junction had 6 bases not matched to a gene; V was cut back by 6 bases and J by 1 base. This CDR3 has 15 residues. The germline CDR1 and CDR2 sequences are SGHTA and FQGNSA. Here the CDR3 DNA reads TGTGCCAGCAGACGGGACAGGGCTTCGAACACTGAAGCTTTCTTT. The encoded protein is CASRRDRASNTEAFF. The full variable domain, with the rest looked up from reference TRBV7-2 and TRBJ1-1, is GAGVSQSPSNKVTEKGKDVELRCDPISGHTALYWYRQSLGQGLEFLIYFQGNSAPDKSGLPSDRFSAERTGGSVSTLTIQRTQQEDSAVYLCASRRDRASNTEAFFGQGTRLTVV.

This chain connects TRBV28 to TRBJ1-2; D is possibly TRBD1 (5 bases). The CDR3 contains 15 residues. V gave up 4 bases and J gave up 0 bases, with 12 bases separating them. Germline lookup yields CDR1 MDHEN and CDR2 SYDVKM. CDR3 amino acids: CASSSPPGANYGYTF. CDR3 bases: TGTGCCAGCAGTTCCCCCCCGGGGGCTAACTATGGCTACACCTTC.

The chain carries TRBV28 and TRBJ1-2; 9 bases line up with TRBD1. CDR3 length: 12 residues. Losses at the gene ends were 5 bases for V and 6 bases for J; bases not matched to a gene: 1. Germline V gene sequence: CDR1 MDHEN, CDR2 SYDVKM. The CDR3 DNA follows: TGTGCCAGCAGTGGGACAGGGAATGGCTACACCTTC. It translates to CASSGTGNGYTF.

The rearrangement links TRBV2 to TRBJ1-5, with 10 bases that match TRBD1. The V segment lost 7 bases and the J segment 4 bases; nucleotides outside the gene matches: 4. This CDR3 has 14 residues. Per the germline V gene, CDR1 is SNHLY and CDR2 is FYNNEI. The CDR3 coding sequence is TGTGCCAGCACCCGGGACAGGGGTAATCAGCCCCAGCATTTT. It yields the protein CASTRDRGNQPQHF.

This clonotype has only a few counts. The rearrangement uses TRBV20-1 and TRBJ1-2; D possibly corresponds to TRBD1 (6 bases). Germline V gene sequence: CDR1 DFQATT, CDR2 SNEGSKA (reference sequence). Trimming removed 6 bases at V and 5 bases at J, with 16 bases between. The CDR3 has 13 residues. This CDR3 is CSARNRVTYGYTF. The CDR3 nucleotides are TGCAGTGCCCGCAACAGGGTTACGTATGGCTACACCTTC.

This rearrangement joins TRBV20-1 to TRBJ2-1, with D possibly being TRBD2 (6 bases). The ends were cut back, 6 bases at V and 4 bases at J, with 19 bases in the middle. Germline V gives CDR1 DFQATT, CDR2 SNEGSKA (reference sequence). The CDR3 runs 15 residues. CDR3 sequence: CSAPRVGTGYNEQFF. Here the CDR3 DNA reads TGCAGTGCGCCTAGGGTCGGGACTGGATACAATGAGCAGTTCTTC.

V gene TRBV5-1 combines with J gene TRBJ1-1; D unclear. Trimming removed 0 bases from V and 0 bases from J, with 9 bases in between. The CDR3 is 15 amino acids. The germline V gene has CDR1 SGHRS and CDR2 YFSETQ. CDR3 DNA sequence: TGCGCCAGCAGCTTGGCCGAACAAATGAACACTGAAGCTTTCTTT. Protein product: CASSLAEQMNTEAFF. The full variable domain, its missing parts supplied by reference TRBV5-1 and TRBJ1-1, is KAGVTQTPRYLIKTRGQQVTLSCSPISGHRSVSWYQQTPGQGLQFLFEYFSETQRNKGNFPGRFSGRQFSNSRSEMNVSTLELGDSALYLCASSLAEQMNTEAFFGQGTRLTVV.

The J gene is TRBJ1-1, the V gene TRBV10-3; weak D call: TRBD1 (5 bases). The length of the CDR3 is 11 residues. Trimming took off 4 bases at V and 8 bases at J, with 8 bases between the two ends. The V gene's germline CDR1 is ENHRY and CDR2 SYGVKD. CDR3 protein: CAISGAGEAFF. The CDR3 DNA reads as TGTGCCATCAGTGGGGCAGGGGAAGCTTTCTTT.